These 29 T cell receptor beta chains came from one sample sequenced in a study of shared clonotypes between healthy human individuals. Sequencing used immunoSEQ multiplex PCR; TCRdb keeps in-frame clones, though not all of them. Of about a million clones listed, roughly 72% were seen once; the top ten hold over 1.3%. Sequences were obtained from memory CD4+ T cells sorted from blood. The subset: CD45RA-negative fraction. The source of these receptors is a young man in good health.

This clone was observed at least ten times. The chain recombines TRBV4-2 with TRBJ2-3; 7 bases are shared with TRBD2. This CDR3 spans 17 amino acids. The J segment lost 1 base and the V segment lost 4 bases, leaving 11 bases of the junction unmatched. The germline gives CDR1 LGHNA, CDR2 YNFKEQ. CDR3 coding DNA: TGTGCCAGCAGCCCTAGCATGGGGCTAGCGGGCACAGATACGCAGTATTTT. Translation gives CASSPSMGLAGTDTQYF.

The J gene is TRBJ2-7, the V gene TRBV30, with TRBD2 identical over 10 bases. The germline CDR1 and CDR2 sequences are GTSNPN and SVGIG (reference sequence). V shed 8 bases, J shed 7 bases, and the junction held 11 bases outside the gene matches. The CDR3 loop spans 13 amino acids. The CDR3 protein is CAGKRGGTNEQYF. The CDR3 DNA sequence: TGTGCCGGAAAGCGGGGGGGCACAAATGAGCAGTACTTC.

This clone has more than one count but fewer than ten. V gene TRBV7-2 combines with J gene TRBJ2-1, with TRBD2 matching over 9 bases. With 0 bases clipped from V and 4 bases from J, the junction kept 4 bases outside the gene matches. The CDR3 is 16 amino acids. CDR1 SGHTA and CDR2 FQGNSA come from the germline V gene. The CDR3 is CASSLARGRAYNEQFF. Here the CDR3 DNA reads TGTGCCAGCAGCTTAGCCCGCGGGAGGGCATACAATGAGCAGTTCTTC.

The rearrangement links TRBV7-8 to TRBJ1-1; 8 bases fit TRBD1. Germline-derived CDR1 and CDR2 are SGHVS and FQNEAQ. Trimming removed 3 bases from V and 10 bases from J; junction bases left unmatched: 10. The CDR3 consists of 14 residues. The CDR3 reads CASSFLDRARGAFF. The CDR3 DNA sequence: TGTGCCAGCAGCTTTTTGGACAGGGCAAGGGGAGCTTTCTTT.

In this sample, this clone turned up many times. Here the CDR3 reads CASSFLGTDTQYF. CDR3 in DNA: TGTGCCAGCAGCTTTCTGGGGACAGATACGCAGTATTTT. The chain uses TRBV11-2 and TRBJ2-3; D is unclear. V was clipped by 3 bases and J by 3 bases, with 7 bases between them. The CDR3 is 13 amino acids. CDR1 SGHAT and CDR2 FQNNGV come from the germline V gene.

The sample holds a few counts of this clone. V usage is TRBV10-1 and J usage is TRBJ1-2, with no clear D. CDR1 is WNHNN, CDR2 SYGVQD, per germline (reference sequence). The CDR3 loop spans 13 amino acids. Trimming took 4 bases from V and 4 from J, leaving 10 bases between them. CDR3 residues: CASSAAPTYGYTF. In DNA, the CDR3 is TGCGCCAGCAGTGCGGCTCCTACCTATGGCTACACCTTC.

This clone is a singleton in its sample. The rearrangement uses TRBV29-1 and TRBJ1-2; TRBD1 agrees at 8 bases. This CDR3 has 14 residues. Looked up from germline, CDR1 is SQVTM and CDR2 is ANQGSEA. The V segment lost 4 bases and the J segment 8 bases; nucleotides outside the gene matches: 12. CDR3 in DNA: TGCAGCGTTGTCGGACAGGGCCTCGGGGGAGGCTACACCTTC. The encoded protein is CSVVGQGLGGGYTF.

The chain joins TRBV19 to TRBJ1-5; D is undetermined. Germline loops: CDR1 LNHDA, CDR2 SQIVND (reference sequence). The V gene lost 3 bases and the J gene lost 1 base, with 10 bases spanning the gap. The length of the CDR3 is 15 residues. The CDR3 DNA follows: TGTGCCAGTAGTATTCAAAGGCTCAGCAATCAGCCCCAGCATTTT. Encoded protein: CASSIQRLSNQPQHF.

The rearrangement links TRBV19 to TRBJ1-1; TRBD1 matches 8 bases. CDR1 is LNHDA and CDR2 is SQIVND in the germline V gene (reference sequence). The CDR3 is 13 residues long. Losses at the gene ends were 10 bases for V and 1 base for J; bases not matched to a gene: 5. Written as DNA, the CDR3 is TGTGCCACCTCAGGGACAGGGAACACTGAAGCTTTCTTT. It codes for CATSGTGNTEAFF.

This clone was found a few times. V gene TRBV2 combines with J gene TRBJ2-3, with D possibly TRBD1 on 5 matching bases. V lost 9 bases and J 2 bases, leaving 18 bases between the germline ends. The CDR3 has 15 residues. Germline V gives CDR1 SNHLY, CDR2 FYNNEI. As DNA, the CDR3 is TGTGCCAGACAAGACAGCAACGGCCTCACAGATACGCAGTATTTT. It encodes CARQDSNGLTDTQYF. Combining the CDR3 with reference TRBV2 and TRBJ2-3 gives the whole variable domain EPEVTQTPSHQVTQMGQEVILRCVPISNHLYFYWYRQILGQKVEFLVSFYNNEISEKSEIFDDQFSVERPDGSNFTLKIRSTKLEDSAMYFCARQDSNGLTDTQYFGPGTRLTVL.

J is TRBJ2-2 and V is TRBV18; D might be TRBD2 (5 bases). This CDR3 has 17 amino acids. The V gene lost 1 base and the J gene lost 0 bases, with 12 bases spanning the gap. Germline V gene sequence: CDR1 KGHSH, CDR2 LQKENI. In DNA form, the CDR3 reads TGTGCCAGCTCACCACGGAAACTAGACTCGAACACCGGGGAGCTGTTTTTT. It yields the protein CASSPRKLDSNTGELFF.

As for this clone: Within the sample, other DNA sequences also encode this same CDR3. This chain uses TRBV6-6 with TRBJ2-7; no firm D call. V dropped 3 bases and J dropped 3 bases, with 3 bases sitting between them. The germline V gene encodes CDR1 MNHNY and CDR2 SVGAGI (reference sequence). This CDR3 region has 11 residues. The CDR3 reads CASSYIYEQYF. CDR3 nucleotide sequence: TGTGCCAGCAGTTATATCTACGAGCAGTACTTC.

CDR3 sequence (DNA): TGTGCCAGCAGTTACGTTCGGGGGGAAGCTTTCTTT. Its translation is CASSYVRGEAFF. The chain uses TRBV6-5 and TRBJ1-1; possible D gene TRBD1, 5 bases. V shed 2 bases and J shed 8 bases, with 9 bases lying between them. This CDR3 has 12 amino acids. The germline gives CDR1 MNHEY, CDR2 SVGAGI.

The rearrangement uses TRBV7-2 and TRBJ1-1; D is possibly TRBD1 (5 bases). The CDR3 totals 13 residues. V was pared by 5 bases and J by 7 bases, with 14 bases between. Germline CDR1 reads SGHTA; CDR2 reads FQGNSA. This CDR3 reads CASSPAGLGEAFF. The CDR3 DNA follows: TGTGCCAGCAGCCCCGCAGGGCTGGGTGAAGCTTTCTTT.

The rearrangement links TRBV5-8 to TRBJ2-4, with a possible D match to TRBD1 (5 bases). This CDR3 comprises 16 residues. Germline CDR1 reads SGHTS; CDR2 reads YDEGEE. With 4 bases removed from V and 0 bases from J, the gap between germline ends came to 14 bases. The CDR3 is CASSPRQTLAKNIQYF. The CDR3 DNA is TGTGCCAGCAGCCCGAGACAGACATTAGCCAAAAACATTCAGTACTTC.

CDR3 region: CASSVGAGQAYEQYF. CDR3 sequence (DNA): TGTGCCAGCAGCGTCGGGGCGGGGCAGGCCTACGAGCAGTACTTC. The chain joins TRBV7-2 to TRBJ2-7, with D perhaps matching TRBD2 (6 bases). The V gene's germline CDR1 is SGHTA and CDR2 FQGNSA. V was shortened by 5 bases and J by 2 bases, with 16 bases between the two germline ends. The CDR3 length is 15 residues.

The J gene is TRBJ1-2, the V gene TRBV5-1, with unresolved D. Deletions cut 4 bases from V and 4 bases from J, with 14 bases between. Germline V lookup: CDR1 SGHRS, CDR2 YFSETQ. The CDR3 is 14 residues long. DNA for the CDR3: TGCGCCAGCAGCCCTTTACGAGAGAGCTATGGCTACACCTTC. This codes for CASSPLRESYGYTF. The full variable domain, with the rest looked up from reference TRBV5-1 and TRBJ1-2, is KAGVTQTPRYLIKTRGQQVTLSCSPISGHRSVSWYQQTPGQGLQFLFEYFSETQRNKGNFPGRFSGRQFSNSRSEMNVSTLELGDSALYLCASSPLRESYGYTFGSGTRLTVV.

The V call is TRBV5-1, the J call TRBJ1-2; D unclear. V shed 4 bases and J shed 4 bases, with 17 bases lying between them. Germline-derived CDR1 and CDR2 are SGHRS and YFSETQ. The CDR3 has 15 amino acids. The CDR3 is CASSPGPSSLYGYTF. As DNA, the CDR3 is TGCGCCAGCAGCCCGGGTCCATCCAGCCTCTATGGCTACACCTTC.

The J gene is TRBJ1-6, the V gene TRBV10-3; D gene unclear. The CDR3 totals 13 residues. Trimming stripped 2 bases from V and 4 bases from J, with 3 bases between. Germline V CDR1 and CDR2: ENHRY, SYGVKD. The CDR3 DNA reads as TGTGCCATCAGTGAGGTTTATAATTCACCCCTCCACTTT. It yields the protein CAISEVYNSPLHF.

This clone was seen only a few times. J is TRBJ1-5 and V is TRBV12-5; unclear D gene. The CDR3 runs to 13 residues. The V gene lost 8 bases and the J gene lost 3 bases, with 11 bases spanning the gap. CDR1 and CDR2 (germline): LGHNT, FRNRAP. The CDR3 DNA follows: TGTGCTAGTACTCTTGAGCCCAATCAGCCCCAGCATTTT. Translated: CASTLEPNQPQHF.

This chain uses TRBV10-2 with TRBJ1-4; D is possibly TRBD1 (6 bases). The V and J ends lost 3 bases and 8 bases respectively, with 13 bases between them. The CDR3 has 14 amino acids. CDR1 is WSHSY, CDR2 SAAADI, per germline. The CDR3 loop is CASSEQGTREKLFF. CDR3 DNA sequence: TGCGCCAGCAGTGAACAGGGCACAAGGGAAAAACTGTTTTTT.

The genes are TRBV7-2 and TRBJ2-7; 8 positions agree with TRBD2. Per germline, CDR1 SGHTA and CDR2 FQGNSA. J gave up 7 bases and V 0 bases, and 8 bases lay outside the gene matches. The CDR3 covers 15 residues. CDR3 sequence (DNA): TGTGCCAGCAGCTTAGCCGGTAGCGGGATAGGTGAGCAGTACTTC. Amino acids: CASSLAGSGIGEQYF.

A note on this clone: This sample includes further DNA sequences coding for the same CDR3. The CDR3 protein is CSVETRAYNEQFF. In nucleotides, the CDR3 is TGCAGCGTTGAGACCAGGGCCTACAATGAGCAGTTCTTC. The chain links TRBV29-1 to TRBJ2-1, with D perhaps matching TRBD1 (5 bases). The length of the CDR3 is 13 residues. Germline CDR1 reads SQVTM; CDR2 reads ANQGSEA. V was trimmed by 3 bases and J by 2 bases, leaving 8 bases between them.

This chain joins TRBV18 and TRBJ2-3; D may be TRBD1 (5 bases). The CDR3 spans 13 residues. The germline V gene has CDR1 KGHSH and CDR2 LQKENI. V dropped 6 bases and J dropped 6 bases, with 13 bases sitting between them. CDR3 coding DNA: TGTGCCAGCTCCACCAGGACATCCGATACGCAGTATTTT. Protein sequence: CASSTRTSDTQYF. The complete variable domain, with remaining parts taken from reference TRBV18 and TRBJ2-3, reads NAGVMQNPRHLVRRRGQEARLRCSPMKGHSHVYWYRQLPEEGLKFMVYLQKENIIDESGMPKERFSAEFPKEGPSILRIQQVVRGDSAAYFCASSTRTSDTQYFGPGTRLTVL.

This clone was observed a handful of times. The chain has TRBV10-2 and TRBJ2-5; 11 nucleotides line up with TRBD2. J lost 5 bases, V lost 4 bases, and 3 bases had no gene match. From germline, CDR1 is WSHSY and CDR2 SAAADI. The CDR3 covers 14 residues. CDR3 DNA sequence: TGCGCCAGCAGTGCACTAGCGGGAGTGGAGACCCAGTACTTC. Translated, it gives CASSALAGVETQYF.

This clone is a singleton in its sample. V and J are TRBV6-5 and TRBJ1-2; D ambiguous. The CDR3 has 11 residues. Germline V lookup: CDR1 MNHEY, CDR2 SVGAGI. V lost 8 bases to trimming and J lost 6 bases, with 10 bases between them. CDR3 residues: CASGVGNGYTF. In nucleotides, the CDR3 is TGTGCCAGCGGGGTGGGAAATGGCTACACCTTC.

V usage is TRBV11-1 and J usage is TRBJ1-2; D is perhaps TRBD1 (5 bases). Trimming took 1 base from V and 4 from J, leaving 10 bases between them. This CDR3 is built from 14 residues. Germline V lookup: CDR1 SGHAT, CDR2 FQDESV (reference sequence). The CDR3 DNA follows: TGTGCCAGCAGCTTAGGCCAGGGCGTCTATGGCTACACCTTC. Its protein product is CASSLGQGVYGYTF.

The chain uses TRBV4-1 and TRBJ1-1, with unresolved D. The V and J ends lost 0 bases and 4 bases respectively, with 12 bases between them. The germline CDR1 and CDR2 sequences are MGHRA and YSYEKL. The CDR3 contains 15 residues. CDR3 bases: TGCGCCAGCAGCCAAGATTCCGGGAGTATCACTGAAGCTTTCTTT. Protein: CASSQDSGSITEAFF.

V is TRBV5-6 and J is TRBJ2-3; 7 bases map to TRBD1. With V trimmed by 0 bases and J by 4 bases, 8 bases remained unmatched. Germline V gene sequence: CDR1 SGHDT, CDR2 YYEEEE. CDR3 size: 16 residues. The DNA of the CDR3 is TGTGCCAGCAGCTTGGAGGGCAGGGGGACGGCAGATACGCAGTATTTT. This translates into CASSLEGRGTADTQYF.